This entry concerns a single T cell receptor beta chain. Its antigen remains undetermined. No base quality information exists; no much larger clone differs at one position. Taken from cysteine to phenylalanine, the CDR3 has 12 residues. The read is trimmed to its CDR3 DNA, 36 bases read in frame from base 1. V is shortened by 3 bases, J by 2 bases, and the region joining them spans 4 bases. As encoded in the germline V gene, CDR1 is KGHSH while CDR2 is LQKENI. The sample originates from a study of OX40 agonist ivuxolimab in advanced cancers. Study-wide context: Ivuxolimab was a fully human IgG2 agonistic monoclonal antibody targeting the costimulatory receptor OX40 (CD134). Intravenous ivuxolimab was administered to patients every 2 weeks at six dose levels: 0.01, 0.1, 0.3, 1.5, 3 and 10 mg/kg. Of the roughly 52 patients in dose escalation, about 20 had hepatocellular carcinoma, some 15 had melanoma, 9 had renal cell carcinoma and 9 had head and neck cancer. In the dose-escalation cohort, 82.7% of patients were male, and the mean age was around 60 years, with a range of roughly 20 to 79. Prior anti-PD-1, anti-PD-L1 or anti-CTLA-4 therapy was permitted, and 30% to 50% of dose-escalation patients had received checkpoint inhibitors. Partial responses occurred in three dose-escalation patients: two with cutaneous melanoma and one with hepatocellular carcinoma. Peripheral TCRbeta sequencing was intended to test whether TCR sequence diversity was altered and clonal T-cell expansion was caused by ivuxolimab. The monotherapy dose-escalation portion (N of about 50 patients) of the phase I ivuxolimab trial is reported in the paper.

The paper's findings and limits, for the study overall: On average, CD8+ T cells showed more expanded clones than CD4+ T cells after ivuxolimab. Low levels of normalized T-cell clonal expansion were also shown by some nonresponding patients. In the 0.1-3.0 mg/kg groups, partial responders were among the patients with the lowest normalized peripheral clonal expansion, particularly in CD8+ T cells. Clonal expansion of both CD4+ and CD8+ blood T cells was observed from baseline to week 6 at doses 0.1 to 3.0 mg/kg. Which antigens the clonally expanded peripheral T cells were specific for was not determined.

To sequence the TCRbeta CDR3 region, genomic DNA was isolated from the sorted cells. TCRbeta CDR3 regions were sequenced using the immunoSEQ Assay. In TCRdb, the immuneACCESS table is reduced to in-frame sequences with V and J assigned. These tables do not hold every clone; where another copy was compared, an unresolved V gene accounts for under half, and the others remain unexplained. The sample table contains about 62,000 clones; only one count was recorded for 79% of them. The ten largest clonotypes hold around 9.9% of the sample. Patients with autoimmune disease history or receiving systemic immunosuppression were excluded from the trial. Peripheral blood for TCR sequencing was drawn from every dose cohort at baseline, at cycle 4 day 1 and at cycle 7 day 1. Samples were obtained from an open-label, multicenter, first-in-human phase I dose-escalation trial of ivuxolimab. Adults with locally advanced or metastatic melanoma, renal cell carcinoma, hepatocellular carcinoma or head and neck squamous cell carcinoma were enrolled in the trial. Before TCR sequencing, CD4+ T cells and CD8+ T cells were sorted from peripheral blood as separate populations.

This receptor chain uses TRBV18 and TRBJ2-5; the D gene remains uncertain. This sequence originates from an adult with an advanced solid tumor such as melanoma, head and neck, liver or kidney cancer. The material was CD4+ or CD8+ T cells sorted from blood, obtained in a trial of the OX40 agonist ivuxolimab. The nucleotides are TGTGCCAGCTCACCTTCACAAGAGACCCAGTACTTC. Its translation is CASSPSQETQYF.